This TCR beta chain was obtained from a study of early T cells in non-severe SARS-CoV-2 infection. Across the study: Chains from this unsorted whole-blood bulk RNA could not be paired.

Study conclusions and caveats: Anti-spike CD8 responses were favored in VDJdb matching, and private and CD4 specificities were missed.

The library protocol tagged individual cDNA molecules with unique molecular identifiers. In TCRdb, the 5' RACE reads were re-called with MiXCR into one record per CDR3 protein. Of around 50,000 distinct CDR3 sequences listed, 9.5% to 13% are singletons. With regard to this clonotype: The antigen remains undetermined.

The germline V gene encodes CDR1 SGHKS and CDR2 YYEKEE (reference sequence). This CDR3 comprises 12 residues. The germline V and J ends were trimmed by 6 bases and 6 bases, with 11 bases remaining between them. The sample taken for sequencing was whole blood. The TCR was taken from an adult who was a healthcare worker with PCR-confirmed SARS-CoV-2 infection or an uninfected control (not recorded which). This sequence joins TRBV5-5 and TRBJ2-3; D not certain. This CDR3 reads CASTPIKDTQYF. In DNA form, the CDR3 reads TGTGCCAGCACCCCGATTAAGGATACGCAGTATTTT.